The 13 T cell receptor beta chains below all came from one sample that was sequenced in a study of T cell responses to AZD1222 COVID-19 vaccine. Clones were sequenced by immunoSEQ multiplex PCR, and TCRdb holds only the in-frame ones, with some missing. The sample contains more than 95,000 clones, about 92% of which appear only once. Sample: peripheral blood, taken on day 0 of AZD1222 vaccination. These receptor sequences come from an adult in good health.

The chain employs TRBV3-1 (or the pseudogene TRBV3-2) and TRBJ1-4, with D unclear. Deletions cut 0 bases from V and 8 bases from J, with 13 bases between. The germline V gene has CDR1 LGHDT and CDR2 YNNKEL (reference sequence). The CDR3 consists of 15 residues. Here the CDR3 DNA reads TGTGCCAGCAGCCAAGATGCGAGGGAGCGAGAAAAACTGTTTTTT. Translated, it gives CASSQDAREREKLFF.

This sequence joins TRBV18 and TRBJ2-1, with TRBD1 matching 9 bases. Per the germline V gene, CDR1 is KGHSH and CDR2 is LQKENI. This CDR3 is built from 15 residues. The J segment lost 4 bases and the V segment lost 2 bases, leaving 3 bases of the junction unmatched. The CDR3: CASSPSGQGYNEQFF. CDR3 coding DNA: TGTGCCAGCTCACCATCGGGACAGGGATACAATGAGCAGTTCTTC.

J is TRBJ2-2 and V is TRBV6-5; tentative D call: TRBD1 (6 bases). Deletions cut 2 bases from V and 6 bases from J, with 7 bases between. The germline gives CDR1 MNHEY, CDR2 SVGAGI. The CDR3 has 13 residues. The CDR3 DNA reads TGTGCCAGCAGTTACCAGGGGCCCGGGGAGCTGTTTTTT. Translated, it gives CASSYQGPGELFF.

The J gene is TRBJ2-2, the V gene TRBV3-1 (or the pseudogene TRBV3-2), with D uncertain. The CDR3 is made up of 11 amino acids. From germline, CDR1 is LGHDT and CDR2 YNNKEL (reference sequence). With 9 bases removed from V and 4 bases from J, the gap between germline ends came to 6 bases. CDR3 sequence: CASTLTGELFF. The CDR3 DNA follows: TGTGCCAGTACTCTCACCGGGGAGCTGTTTTTT.

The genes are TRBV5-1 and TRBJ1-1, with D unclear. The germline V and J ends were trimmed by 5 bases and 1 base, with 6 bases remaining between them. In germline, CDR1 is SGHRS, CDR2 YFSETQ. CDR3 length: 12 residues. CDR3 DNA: TGCGCCAGCAGGTTAGAGAACACTGAAGCTTTCTTT. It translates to CASRLENTEAFF.

The CDR3 loop reads CAISRGRNYGYTF. DNA of the CDR3: TGTGCCATTAGCCGGGGAAGGAACTATGGCTACACCTTC. The rearrangement joins TRBV19 to TRBJ1-2; no firm D call. Germline V gene lookup returns CDR1 LNHDA and CDR2 SQIVND (reference sequence). The CDR3 sequence is 13 residues long. V gave up 10 bases and J gave up 2 bases, with 14 bases separating them.

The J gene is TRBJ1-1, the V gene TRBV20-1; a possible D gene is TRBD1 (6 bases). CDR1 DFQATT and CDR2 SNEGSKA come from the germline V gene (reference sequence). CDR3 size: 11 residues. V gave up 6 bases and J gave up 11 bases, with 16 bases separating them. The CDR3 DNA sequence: TGCAGTGCGGACACAGGGCCGGGGGCTTTCTTT. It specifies CSADTGPGAFF.

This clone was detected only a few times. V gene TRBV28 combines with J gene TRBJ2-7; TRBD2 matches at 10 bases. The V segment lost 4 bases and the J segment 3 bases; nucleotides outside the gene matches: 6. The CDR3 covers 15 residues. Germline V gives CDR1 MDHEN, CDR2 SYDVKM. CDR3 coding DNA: TGTGCCAGCAGTTCAGCGGGGGGGGGAAGCTACGAGCAGTACTTC. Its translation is CASSSAGGGSYEQYF.

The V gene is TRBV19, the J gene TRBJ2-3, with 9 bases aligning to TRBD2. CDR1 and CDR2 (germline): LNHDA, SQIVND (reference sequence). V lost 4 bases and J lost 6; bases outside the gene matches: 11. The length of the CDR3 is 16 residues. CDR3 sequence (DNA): TGTGCCAGTAGTAAAGTAGCGGGAGCGGTGGGGGATACGCAGTATTTT. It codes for CASSKVAGAVGDTQYF.

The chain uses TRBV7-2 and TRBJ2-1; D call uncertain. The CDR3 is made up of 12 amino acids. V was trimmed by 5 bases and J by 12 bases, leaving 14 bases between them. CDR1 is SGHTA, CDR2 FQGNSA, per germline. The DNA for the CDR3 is TGTGCCAGCAGCCCCGACTCCCAAGGGCAGTTCTTC. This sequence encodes CASSPDSQGQFF.

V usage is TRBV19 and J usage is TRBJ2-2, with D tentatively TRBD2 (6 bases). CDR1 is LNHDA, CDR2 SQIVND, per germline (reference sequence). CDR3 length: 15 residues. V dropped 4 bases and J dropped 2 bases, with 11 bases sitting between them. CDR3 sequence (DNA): TGTGCCAGTAGTAGTTGGGGGGTCAACACCGGGGAGCTGTTTTTT. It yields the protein CASSSWGVNTGELFF.

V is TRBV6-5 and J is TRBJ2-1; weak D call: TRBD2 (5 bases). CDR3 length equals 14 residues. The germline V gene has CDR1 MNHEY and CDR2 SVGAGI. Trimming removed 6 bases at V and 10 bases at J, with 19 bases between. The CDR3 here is CASRSGPDLVEQFF. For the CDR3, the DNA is TGTGCCAGCAGGAGCGGCCCAGACCTGGTGGAGCAGTTCTTC.

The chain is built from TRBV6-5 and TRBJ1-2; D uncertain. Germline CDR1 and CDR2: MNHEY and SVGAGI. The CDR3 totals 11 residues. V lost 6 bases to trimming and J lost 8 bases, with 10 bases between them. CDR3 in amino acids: CASRPGFGYTF. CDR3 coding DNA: TGTGCCAGCAGACCTGGGTTCGGCTACACCTTC.